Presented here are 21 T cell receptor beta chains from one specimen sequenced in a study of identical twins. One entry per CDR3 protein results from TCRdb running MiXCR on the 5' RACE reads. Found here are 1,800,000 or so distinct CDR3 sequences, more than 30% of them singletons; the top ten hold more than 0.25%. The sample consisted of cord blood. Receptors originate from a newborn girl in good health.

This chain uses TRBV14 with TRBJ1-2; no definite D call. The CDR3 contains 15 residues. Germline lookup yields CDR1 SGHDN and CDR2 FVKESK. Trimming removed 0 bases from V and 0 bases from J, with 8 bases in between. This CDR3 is CASSQEHLANYGYTF. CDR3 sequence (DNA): TGTGCCAGCAGCCAAGAACACTTAGCTAACTATGGCTACACCTTC.

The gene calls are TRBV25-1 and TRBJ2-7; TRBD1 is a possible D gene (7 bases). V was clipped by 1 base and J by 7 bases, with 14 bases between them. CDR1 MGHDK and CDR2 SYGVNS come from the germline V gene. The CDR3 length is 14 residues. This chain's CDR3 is CASSELRGRGEQYF. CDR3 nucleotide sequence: TGTGCCAGCAGTGAATTGAGGGGGCGGGGAGAGCAGTACTTC.

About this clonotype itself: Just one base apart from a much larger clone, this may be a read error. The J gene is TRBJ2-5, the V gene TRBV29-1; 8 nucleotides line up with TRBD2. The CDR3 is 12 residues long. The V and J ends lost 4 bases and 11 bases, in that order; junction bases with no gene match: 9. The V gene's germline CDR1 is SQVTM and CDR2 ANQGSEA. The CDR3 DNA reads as TGCAGCGTTGGACTAGCGACCTACGGGCAGTACTTC. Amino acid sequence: CSVGLATYGQYF.

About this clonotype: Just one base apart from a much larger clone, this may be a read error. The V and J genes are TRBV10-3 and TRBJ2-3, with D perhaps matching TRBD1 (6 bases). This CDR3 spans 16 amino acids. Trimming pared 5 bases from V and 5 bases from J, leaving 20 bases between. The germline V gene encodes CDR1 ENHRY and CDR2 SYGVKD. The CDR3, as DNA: TGTGCCATCAGTCATCACAGGGACGGGGAAGTAGATACGCAGTATTTT. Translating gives CAISHHRDGEVDTQYF.

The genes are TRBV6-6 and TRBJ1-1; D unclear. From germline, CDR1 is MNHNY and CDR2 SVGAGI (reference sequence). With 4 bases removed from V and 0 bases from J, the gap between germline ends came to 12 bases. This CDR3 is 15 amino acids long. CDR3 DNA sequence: TGTGCCAGCAGTTCAAGGGCCACAATGAACACTGAAGCTTTCTTT. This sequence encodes CASSSRATMNTEAFF.

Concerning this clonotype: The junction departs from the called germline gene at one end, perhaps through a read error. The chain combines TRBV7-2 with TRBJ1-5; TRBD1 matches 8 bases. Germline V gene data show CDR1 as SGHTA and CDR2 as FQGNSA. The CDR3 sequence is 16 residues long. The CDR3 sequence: CASSPMTGVGNQPRHF. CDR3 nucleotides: TGTGCCAGCAGTCCGATGACAGGGGTAGGAAATCAGCCCCGGCATTTT. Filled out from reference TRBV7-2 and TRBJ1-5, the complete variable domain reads GAGVSQSPSNKVTEKGKDVELRCDPISGHTALYWYRQSLGQGLEFLIYFQGNSAPDKSGLPSDRFSAERTGGSVSTLTIQRTQQEDSAVYLCASSPMTGVGNQPRHFGDGTRLSIL.

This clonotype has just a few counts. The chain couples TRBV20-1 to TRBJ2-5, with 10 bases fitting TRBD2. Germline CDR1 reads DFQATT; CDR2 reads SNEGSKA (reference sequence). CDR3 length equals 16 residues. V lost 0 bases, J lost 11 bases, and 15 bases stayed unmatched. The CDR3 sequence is CSARDRLAGVANEQYF. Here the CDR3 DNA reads TGCAGTGCTAGAGATCGTCTAGCGGGAGTCGCCAATGAGCAGTACTTC.

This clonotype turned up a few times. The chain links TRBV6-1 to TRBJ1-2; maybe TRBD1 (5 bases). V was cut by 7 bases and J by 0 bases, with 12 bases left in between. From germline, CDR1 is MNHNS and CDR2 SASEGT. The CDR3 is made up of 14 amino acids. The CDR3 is CASTNLRANYGYTF. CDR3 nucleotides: TGTGCCAGCACCAACCTCAGGGCTAACTATGGCTACACCTTC.

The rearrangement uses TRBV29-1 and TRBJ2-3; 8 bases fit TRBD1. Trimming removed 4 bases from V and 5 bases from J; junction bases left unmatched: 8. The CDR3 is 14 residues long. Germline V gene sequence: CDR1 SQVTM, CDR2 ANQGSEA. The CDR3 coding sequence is TGCAGCGTTGGGGCGCAGGGGGCTGGAGATACGCAGTATTTT. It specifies CSVGAQGAGDTQYF.

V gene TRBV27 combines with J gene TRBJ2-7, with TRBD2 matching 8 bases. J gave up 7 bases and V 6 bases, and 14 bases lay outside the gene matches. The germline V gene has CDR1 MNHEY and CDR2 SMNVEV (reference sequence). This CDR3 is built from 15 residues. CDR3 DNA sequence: TGTGCCAGCAGGACCCCGCGACTAGCGTTTAATGAGCAGTACTTC. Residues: CASRTPRLAFNEQYF.

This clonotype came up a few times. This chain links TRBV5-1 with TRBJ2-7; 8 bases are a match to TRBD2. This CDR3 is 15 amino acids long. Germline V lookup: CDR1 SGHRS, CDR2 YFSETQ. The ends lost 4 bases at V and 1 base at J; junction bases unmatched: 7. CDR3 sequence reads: CASSAATSGSYEQYF. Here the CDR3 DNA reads TGCGCCAGCAGCGCAGCTACTAGCGGATCCTACGAGCAGTACTTC.

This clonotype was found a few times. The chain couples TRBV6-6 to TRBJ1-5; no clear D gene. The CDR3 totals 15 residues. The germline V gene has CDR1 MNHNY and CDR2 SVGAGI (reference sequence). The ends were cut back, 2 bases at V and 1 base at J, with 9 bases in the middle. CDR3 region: CASSYPGRSNQPQHF. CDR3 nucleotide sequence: TGTGCCAGCAGTTACCCGGGAAGGAGCAATCAGCCCCAGCATTTT.

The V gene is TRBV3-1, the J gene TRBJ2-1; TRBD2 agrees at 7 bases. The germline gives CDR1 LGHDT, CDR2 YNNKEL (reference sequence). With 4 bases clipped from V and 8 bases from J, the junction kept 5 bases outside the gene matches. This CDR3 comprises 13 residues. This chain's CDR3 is CASSRGGNDEQFF. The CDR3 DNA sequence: TGTGCCAGCAGCCGGGGGGGGAACGATGAGCAGTTCTTC.

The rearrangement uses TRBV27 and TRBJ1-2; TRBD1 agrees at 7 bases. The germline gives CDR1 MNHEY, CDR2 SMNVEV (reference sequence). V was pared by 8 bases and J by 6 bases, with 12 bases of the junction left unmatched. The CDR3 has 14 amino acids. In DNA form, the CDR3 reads TGTGCCAGCCGGGGAACAGGGGTTTGGGATGGCTACACCTTC. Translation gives CASRGTGVWDGYTF.

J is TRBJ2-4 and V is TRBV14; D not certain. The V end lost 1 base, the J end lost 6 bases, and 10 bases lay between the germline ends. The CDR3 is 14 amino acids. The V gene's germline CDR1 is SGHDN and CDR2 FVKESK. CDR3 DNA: TGTGCCAGCAGCCAAGGCCTTTATAGAAACATTCAGTACTTC. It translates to CASSQGLYRNIQYF.

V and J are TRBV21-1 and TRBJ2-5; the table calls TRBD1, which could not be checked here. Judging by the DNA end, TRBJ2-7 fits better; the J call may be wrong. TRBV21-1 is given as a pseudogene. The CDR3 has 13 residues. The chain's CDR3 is CASSKEGQHEQYF. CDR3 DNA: TGTGCCAGCAGCAAAGAGGGACAGCACGAGCAGTACTTC.

CDR3 protein: CASSGAGLETQYF. In nucleotides, the CDR3 is TGTGCCAGCAGTGGTGCGGGGTTGGAGACCCAGTACTTC. The chain recombines TRBV2 with TRBJ2-7, with a possible D match to TRBD2 (6 bases). The J call may be in error: the DNA end matches TRBJ2-5 better. In germline, CDR1 is SNHLY, CDR2 FYNNEI. CDR3 length: 13 amino acids.

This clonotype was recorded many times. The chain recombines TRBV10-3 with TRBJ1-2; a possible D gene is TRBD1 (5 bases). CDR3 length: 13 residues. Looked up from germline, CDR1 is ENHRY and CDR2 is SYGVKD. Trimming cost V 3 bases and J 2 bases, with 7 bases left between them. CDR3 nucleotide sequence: TGTGCCATCAGTGACAGGGCGAACTATGGCTACACCTTC. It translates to CAISDRANYGYTF.

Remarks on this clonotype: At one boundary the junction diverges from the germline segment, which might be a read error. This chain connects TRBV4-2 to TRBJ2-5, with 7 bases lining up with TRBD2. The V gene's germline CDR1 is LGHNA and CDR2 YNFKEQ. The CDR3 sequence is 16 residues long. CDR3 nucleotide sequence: TGTGCCAGCAGCCAATGGGGGACTATCTTACAAGAGACCCGGTACTTC. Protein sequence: CASSQWGTILQETRYF.

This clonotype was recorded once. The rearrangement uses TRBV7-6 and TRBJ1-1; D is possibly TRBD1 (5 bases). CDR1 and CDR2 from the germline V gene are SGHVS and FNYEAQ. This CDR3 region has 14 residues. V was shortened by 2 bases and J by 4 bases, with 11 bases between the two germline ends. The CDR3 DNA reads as TGTGCCAGCAGCTTAACGTCAGGGAGCACTGAAGCTTTCTTT. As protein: CASSLTSGSTEAFF. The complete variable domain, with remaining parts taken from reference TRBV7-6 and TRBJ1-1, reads GAGVSQSPRYKVTKRGQDVALRCDPISGHVSLYWYRQALGQGPEFLTYFNYEAQQDKSGLPNDRFSAERPEGSISTLTIQRTEQRDSAMYRCASSLTSGSTEAFFGQGTRLTVV.

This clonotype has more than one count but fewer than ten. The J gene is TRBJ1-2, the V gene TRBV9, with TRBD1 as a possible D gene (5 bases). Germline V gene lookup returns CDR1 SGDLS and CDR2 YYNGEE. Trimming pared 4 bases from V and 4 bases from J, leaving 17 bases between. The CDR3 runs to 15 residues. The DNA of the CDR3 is TGTGCCAGCAGCTTACCGCCACAGGCCAGCTATGGCTACACCTTC. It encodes CASSLPPQASYGYTF.